Sequencing of this TCR beta chain was carried out in a study of vaccination and CD4 T cells after COVID-19. The sample's treatment: approximately nine-day PBMC culture with coronavirus spike peptide pools or control peptides (ViraFEST assay). In the ViraFEST assay, peptide-pool expansion preceded TCR sequencing of expanded clonotypes. The V and J ends lost 4 bases and 4 bases respectively, with 7 bases between them. Germline CDR1 SNHLY, CDR2 FYNNEI. CDR3 size: 13 residues. Comment on this clonotype: Antigen: not known.

Cultured CD4+ T cells had their DNA profiled by the Oncomine TCR Beta short-read assay. TCRdb ran MiXCR on the PCR reads and lists one entry per CDR3 protein. The sample yields about 11,000 distinct CDR3 sequences, around 40% seen once. Sequenced input: CD4+ T cells from blood, cultured in vitro. This sequence was found in a human donor who had recovered from COVID-19. The rearrangement links TRBV2 to TRBJ2-2, with unresolved D. The CDR3 protein is CASSAFGTGELFF. DNA for the CDR3: TGTGCCAGCAGTGCTTTTGGCACCGGGGAGCTGTTTTTT.